The 22 T cell receptor beta chains below all came from one sample that was sequenced in a study of blood T cell repertoires in COVID-19. Assay: immunoSEQ multiplex PCR; the TCRdb copy retains only in-frame clones and omits some. The data hold 150,000 to 160,000 clones, with about 73% observed a single time. The sample comprised peripheral blood. The source is a man older than 75 with acute or convalescent COVID-19.

The CDR3 sequence is CASSHEVPGQGASGSYEQYF. For the CDR3, the DNA is TGCGCCAGCAGCCATGAAGTTCCGGGACAGGGGGCTTCGGGGTCCTACGAGCAGTACTTC. The chain recombines TRBV4-3 with TRBJ2-7; 12 bases match TRBD1. Germline V gene data show CDR1 as LGHNA and CDR2 as YSLEER. The CDR3 totals 20 residues. V dropped 3 bases and J dropped 1; count of bases not matched to a gene: 16.

There are a few counts of this clone. The chain has TRBV7-9 and TRBJ1-2; TRBD1 aligns across 9 bases. Germline V lookup: CDR1 SEHNR, CDR2 FQNEAQ (reference sequence). This CDR3 is built from 14 residues. Trimming cost V 1 base and J 6 bases; bases outside gene matches: 3. In nucleotides, the CDR3 is TGTGCCAGCAGCTTAGGACAGGGGGGAGATGGCTACACCTTC. Encoded protein: CASSLGQGGDGYTF.

The genes are TRBV2 and TRBJ2-7; 10 bases fit TRBD2. Looked up from germline, CDR1 is SNHLY and CDR2 is FYNNEI. With 5 bases clipped from V and 6 bases from J, the junction kept 10 bases outside the gene matches. The length of the CDR3 is 15 residues. The CDR3 loop is CASSFSGGAVAEQYV. CDR3 coding DNA: TGTGCCAGCAGTTTCAGCGGGGGGGCGGTCGCCGAGCAGTACGTC.

This chain links TRBV6-1 with TRBJ1-1; 7 nucleotides align to TRBD1. Germline CDR1 is MNHNS and CDR2 is SASEGT. V dropped 3 bases and J dropped 1; count of bases not matched to a gene: 8. CDR3 size: 16 residues. The CDR3 DNA reads as TGTGCCAGCAGTGAGTCCCACAGGGGACGGAACACTGAAGCTTTCTTT. This translates into CASSESHRGRNTEAFF.

The CDR3 reads CASSRAGQGYYGYTF. CDR3 bases: TGTGCCAGCAGCCGTGCGGGACAGGGTTACTATGGCTACACCTTC. The rearrangement uses TRBV5-4 and TRBJ1-2; 9 bases fit TRBD1. Germline CDR1 reads SGHNT; CDR2 reads YYREEE (reference sequence). CDR3 length: 15 amino acids. J lost 3 bases, V lost 4 bases, and 7 bases had no gene match.

Only a few counts were recorded for this clone. The V and J genes are TRBV7-2 and TRBJ1-3, with a possible D match to TRBD1 (5 bases). The CDR3 runs to 17 residues. Trimming shortened V by 2 bases and J by 2 bases, and 16 bases separated the two germline ends. CDR1 SGHTA and CDR2 FQGNSA come from the germline V gene. The CDR3 sequence is CASSLSSGRAAGNTIYF. Here the CDR3 DNA reads TGTGCCAGCAGCTTATCCTCTGGCAGGGCGGCTGGAAACACCATATATTTT.

The CDR3 coding sequence is TGTGCCAGCAGCTCCACCGACAGGGGCGGTCTTGGCTACACCTTC. It specifies CASSSTDRGGLGYTF. The gene calls are TRBV13 and TRBJ1-2; 8 nucleotides align to TRBD1. The CDR3 spans 15 residues. Germline V gives CDR1 PRHDT, CDR2 FYEKMQ (reference sequence). V lost 4 bases to trimming and J lost 7 bases; unmatched junction nucleotides: 11.

There are a few counts of this clone. The CDR3: CASSPLAGTYNEQFF. CDR3 in DNA: TGTGCCAGCAGCCCACTAGCGGGAACCTACAATGAGCAGTTCTTC. This chain links TRBV11-3 with TRBJ2-1, with 10 positions matching TRBD2. This CDR3 spans 15 amino acids. Trimming at V came to 5 bases and at J to 2 bases, leaving 3 bases not matched to a gene. Germline V gene data show CDR1 as SGHNT and CDR2 as YENEEA.

The V call is TRBV14, the J call TRBJ1-6; D possibly corresponds to TRBD1 (5 bases). V was pared by 6 bases and J by 10 bases, with 19 bases between. Germline V gives CDR1 SGHDN, CDR2 FVKESK. The CDR3 spans 15 residues. The CDR3 DNA sequence: TGTGCCAGCAGTCACACTCCGAAAGGGGAATCACCCCTCCACTTT. Protein: CASSHTPKGESPLHF. Full variable domain (remainder filled in from reference TRBV14 and TRBJ1-6): EAGVTQFPSHSVIEKGQTVTLRCDPISGHDNLYWYRRVMGKEIKFLLHFVKESKQDESGMPNNRFLAERTGGTYSTLKVQPAELEDSGVYFCASSHTPKGESPLHFGNGTRLTVT.

The chain uses TRBV18 and TRBJ1-1; 9 positions match TRBD1. Per germline, CDR1 KGHSH and CDR2 LQKENI. Trimming took 7 bases from V and 7 from J; bases not matched to a gene: 13. The CDR3 has 15 amino acids. CDR3 sequence: CASFGSTGGVGEAFF. The DNA of the CDR3 is TGTGCCAGCTTCGGCTCGACAGGGGGAGTTGGTGAAGCTTTCTTT.

The sample holds a few counts of this clone. The chain couples TRBV5-4 to TRBJ1-2; D possibly corresponds to TRBD1 (6 bases). The CDR3 runs 11 residues. Germline V gene data show CDR1 as SGHNT and CDR2 as YYREEE (reference sequence). CDR3 residues: CLTQGIHGYTF. The DNA for the CDR3 is TGTTTAACGCAGGGGATTCATGGCTACACCTTC.

This clone was seen once. V usage is TRBV3-1 (or the pseudogene TRBV3-2) and J usage is TRBJ2-5, with 10 bases fitting TRBD1. The CDR3 is 15 amino acids. The V gene's germline CDR1 is LGHDT and CDR2 YNNKEL (reference sequence). V lost 1 base to trimming and J lost 4 bases; unmatched junction nucleotides: 3. CDR3: CASSQVGQGRETQYF. DNA for the CDR3: TGTGCCAGCAGCCAAGTGGGACAGGGGCGAGAGACCCAGTACTTC.

This clone appeared a single time. V is TRBV19 and J is TRBJ2-6, with D perhaps matching TRBD1 (5 bases). V dropped 3 bases and J dropped 0 bases, with 12 bases sitting between them. The germline V gene encodes CDR1 LNHDA and CDR2 SQIVND (reference sequence). This CDR3 spans 17 amino acids. CDR3 in DNA: TGTGCCAGTAGTATTTGGGGCCGGACCTCTGGGGCCAACGTCCTGACTTTC. Translated: CASSIWGRTSGANVLTF.

J is TRBJ2-3 and V is TRBV6-5; D uncertain. This CDR3 contains 11 residues. The germline CDR1 and CDR2 sequences are MNHEY and SVGAGI. The V and J ends lost 8 bases and 5 bases respectively, with 8 bases between them. The CDR3 spells CASRQEDTQYF. CDR3 DNA sequence: TGTGCCAGCCGGCAGGAAGATACGCAGTATTTT.

The chain uses TRBV12-5 and TRBJ2-6; 7 bases fit TRBD2. CDR3 length: 18 amino acids. Germline loops: CDR1 LGHNT, CDR2 FRNRAP. The V gene end was trimmed by 3 bases and the J gene end by 0 bases; junction bases not matched to a gene: 8. The CDR3 here is CASGLWTSASSGANVLTF. In nucleotides, the CDR3 is TGTGCTAGTGGTTTATGGACTAGTGCCTCCTCTGGGGCCAACGTCCTGACTTTC.

The count of this clone is one. The chain employs TRBV6-5 and TRBJ2-5; D is perhaps TRBD2 (6 bases). The germline gives CDR1 MNHEY, CDR2 SVGAGI. V was clipped by 0 bases and J by 3 bases, with 14 bases between them. CDR3 size: 16 residues. Here the CDR3 DNA reads TGTGCCAGCAGTTACTCCGGCCGGGGCGGGGAAGAGACCCAGTACTTC. The encoded protein is CASSYSGRGGEETQYF.

The V gene is TRBV3-1 (or the pseudogene TRBV3-2), the J gene TRBJ2-1, with TRBD2 matching 8 bases. The junction had 5 bases not matched to a gene; V was cut back by 2 bases and J by 2 bases. Germline CDR1 and CDR2: LGHDT and YNNKEL (reference sequence). This CDR3 is 16 amino acids long. The CDR3 sequence: CASSQPGTRTYNEQFF. In DNA form, the CDR3 reads TGTGCCAGCAGCCAACCCGGGACTAGGACCTACAATGAGCAGTTCTTC.

The chain couples TRBV5-1 to TRBJ1-4, with 9 bases identical to TRBD1. CDR1 and CDR2 from the germline V gene are SGHRS and YFSETQ. The CDR3 is 16 amino acids. Losses at the gene ends were 3 bases for V and 5 bases for J; bases not matched to a gene: 8. CDR3 bases: TGCGCCAGCAGCTGGGCTGCTGGACAGGGGAATGAAAAACTGTTTTTT. Translated: CASSWAAGQGNEKLFF. Looking up the rest from reference TRBV5-1 and TRBJ1-4 gives the full variable domain: KAGVTQTPRYLIKTRGQQVTLSCSPISGHRSVSWYQQTPGQGLQFLFEYFSETQRNKGNFPGRFSGRQFSNSRSEMNVSTLELGDSALYLCASSWAAGQGNEKLFFGSGTQLSVL.

The chain couples TRBV7-2 to TRBJ2-1, with 8 bases fitting TRBD1. The CDR3 covers 14 residues. Trimming at V came to 5 bases and at J to 7 bases, leaving 7 bases not matched to a gene. In germline, CDR1 is SGHTA, CDR2 FQGNSA. CDR3 in amino acids: CASSLDRVRNEQFF. CDR3 DNA: TGTGCCAGCAGCCTGGACAGGGTAAGGAATGAGCAGTTCTTC. Together with reference TRBV7-2 and TRBJ2-1, the CDR3 gives the full variable domain: GAGVSQSPSNKVTEKGKDVELRCDPISGHTALYWYRQSLGQGLEFLIYFQGNSAPDKSGLPSDRFSAERTGGSVSTLTIQRTQQEDSAVYLCASSLDRVRNEQFFGPGTRLTVL.

The chain uses TRBV29-1 and TRBJ1-2; D is unclear. CDR1 and CDR2 from the germline V gene are SQVTM and ANQGSEA. The CDR3 totals 14 residues. The V end lost 6 bases, the J end lost 7 bases, and 21 bases lay between the germline ends. CDR3 sequence: CSVKSQAGIRGYTF. The CDR3 nucleotides read TGCAGCGTGAAGAGCCAGGCAGGAATCCGTGGCTACACCTTC.

The V gene is TRBV9, the J gene TRBJ1-6; 7 bases are shared with TRBD1. The CDR3 length is 14 residues. Looked up from germline, CDR1 is SGDLS and CDR2 is YYNGEE. The junction had 6 bases not matched to a gene; V was cut back by 4 bases and J by 8 bases. For the CDR3, the DNA is TGTGCCAGCAGCACGGGACAGAGGTATTCACCCCTCCACTTT. It specifies CASSTGQRYSPLHF. Full variable domain (remainder filled in from reference TRBV9 and TRBJ1-6): DSGVTQTPKHLITATGQRVTLRCSPRSGDLSVYWYQQSLDQGLQFLIQYYNGEERAKGNILERFSAQQFPDLHSELNLSSLELGDSALYFCASSTGQRYSPLHFGNGTRLTVT.

The gene calls are TRBV2 and TRBJ2-3; maybe TRBD2 (6 bases). Germline CDR1 is SNHLY and CDR2 is FYNNEI. The CDR3 consists of 15 residues. Trimming took off 7 bases at V and 1 base at J, with 15 bases between the two ends. The CDR3 coding sequence is TGTGCCAGCACCGACTCGGGGGTTGGCACAGATACGCAGTATTTT. Its protein product is CASTDSGVGTDTQYF.